The next 24 T cell receptor beta chains were all read from a single sample in a study of blood T cell repertoires in COVID-19. TCRdb's copy holds only in-frame clones and misses some; the assay was immunoSEQ multiplex PCR. The data show more than 150,000 clones, 89% seen once. Specimen: peripheral blood. Receptors originate from a man in his forties or fifties with acute or convalescent COVID-19.

The genes are TRBV28 and TRBJ2-7, with D tentatively TRBD2 (6 bases). This CDR3 spans 12 amino acids. The ends were cut back, 6 bases at V and 7 bases at J, with 13 bases in the middle. Germline assignment: CDR1 MDHEN and CDR2 SYDVKM. The CDR3 here is CASRQLGGEQYF. The CDR3 nucleotides read TGTGCCAGCAGACAGCTTGGGGGGGAGCAGTACTTC.

The chain carries TRBV18 and TRBJ2-3; D remains unclear. The CDR3 runs 14 residues. The V end was cut by 0 bases, the J end by 3 bases, with 7 bases between. Germline V CDR1 and CDR2: KGHSH, LQKENI. The CDR3 here is CASSPPGSTDTQYF. CDR3 in DNA: TGTGCCAGCTCACCACCGGGCAGTACAGATACGCAGTATTTT.

The rearrangement uses TRBV7-2 and TRBJ2-5, with D perhaps TRBD1 (6 bases). V lost 1 base and J 4 bases, leaving 10 bases between the germline ends. The CDR3 sequence is 14 residues long. Germline loops: CDR1 SGHTA, CDR2 FQGNSA. The CDR3, as DNA: TGTGCCAGCAGCTTAGATTGGGGGCGAGAGACCCAGTACTTC. Translating it yields CASSLDWGRETQYF.

This chain joins TRBV27 and TRBJ2-3; 9 bases align to TRBD2. Per germline, CDR1 MNHEY and CDR2 SMNVEV (reference sequence). The CDR3 covers 15 residues. V trimming: 3 bases; J trimming: 3 bases; junction bases outside the gene matches: 4. In DNA form, the CDR3 reads TGTGCCAGCAGTTTGCTAGCGGGGTTGACAGATACGCAGTATTTT. Translation: CASSLLAGLTDTQYF.

The V call is TRBV7-9, the J call TRBJ2-5; D perhaps matches TRBD2 (6 bases). The germline V and J ends were trimmed by 5 bases and 4 bases, with 14 bases remaining between them. Germline V gene lookup returns CDR1 SEHNR and CDR2 FQNEAQ (reference sequence). The CDR3 covers 14 residues. The CDR3 DNA reads TGTGCCAGCAGCCACGGGGGACGGGGAGAGACCCAGTACTTC. Amino acid sequence: CASSHGGRGETQYF.

This clone was seen a few times. The V and J genes are TRBV29-1 and TRBJ2-1; D ambiguous. Germline-derived CDR1 and CDR2 are SQVTM and ANQGSEA. With 4 bases removed from V and 2 bases from J, the gap between germline ends came to 12 bases. The CDR3 has 14 amino acids. The CDR3 loop is CSVGDARTYNEQFF. In nucleotides, the CDR3 is TGCAGCGTTGGCGACGCCAGGACCTACAATGAGCAGTTCTTC.

The chain has TRBV5-4 and TRBJ2-1; 7 bases fit TRBD2. The CDR3 is 12 amino acids. Germline V CDR1 and CDR2: SGHNT, YYREEE (reference sequence). J gave up 7 bases and V 5 bases, and 3 bases lay outside the gene matches. CDR3 bases: TGTGCCAGCAGAAAACTAGCGAATGAGCAGTTCTTC. The encoded protein is CASRKLANEQFF.

This sequence joins TRBV5-1 and TRBJ1-1; D perhaps matches TRBD1 (6 bases). V was trimmed by 4 bases and J by 1 base, leaving 14 bases between them. Looked up from germline, CDR1 is SGHRS and CDR2 is YFSETQ. The CDR3 sequence is 15 residues long. The CDR3: CASSPWTVSNTEAFF. The DNA for the CDR3 is TGCGCCAGCAGCCCGTGGACAGTCTCGAACACTGAAGCTTTCTTT. The full variable domain, its missing parts supplied by reference TRBV5-1 and TRBJ1-1, is KAGVTQTPRYLIKTRGQQVTLSCSPISGHRSVSWYQQTPGQGLQFLFEYFSETQRNKGNFPGRFSGRQFSNSRSEMNVSTLELGDSALYLCASSPWTVSNTEAFFGQGTRLTVV.

The V call is TRBV5-1, the J call TRBJ2-7, with 15 bases aligning to TRBD2. This CDR3 has 18 residues. CDR1 is SGHRS, CDR2 YFSETQ, per germline. The J segment lost 3 bases and the V segment lost 4 bases, leaving 11 bases of the junction unmatched. In DNA, the CDR3 is TGCGCCAGCAGCGGAACCGGGACTAGCGGGGGGCATTACTACGAGCAGTACTTC. Translating gives CASSGTGTSGGHYYEQYF. Variable domain in full (rest from reference TRBV5-1 and TRBJ2-7): KAGVTQTPRYLIKTRGQQVTLSCSPISGHRSVSWYQQTPGQGLQFLFEYFSETQRNKGNFPGRFSGRQFSNSRSEMNVSTLELGDSALYLCASSGTGTSGGHYYEQYFGPGTRLTVT.

The genes are TRBV10-1 and TRBJ1-1, with 9 bases matching TRBD1. Germline CDR1 reads WNHNN; CDR2 reads SYGVQD (reference sequence). Trimming took 4 bases from V and 5 from J; bases not matched to a gene: 5. The CDR3 runs 14 residues. CDR3 DNA: TGCGCCAGCAGTGTAAGACAGGGGGATACTGAAGCTTTCTTT. It translates to CASSVRQGDTEAFF.

This clone appeared a single time. The V gene is TRBV27, the J gene TRBJ1-1, with TRBD1 matching over 7 bases. The germline V gene has CDR1 MNHEY and CDR2 SMNVEV (reference sequence). After removal of 3 bases from V and 4 bases from J, the junction contained 2 bases not matched to a gene. This CDR3 comprises 13 residues. The CDR3 sequence: CASSLYRGTEAFF. CDR3 DNA: TGTGCCAGCAGTTTGTACAGGGGCACTGAAGCTTTCTTT.

The chain combines TRBV5-8 with TRBJ2-1, with 8 bases that match TRBD1. Trimming at V came to 4 bases and at J to 5 bases, leaving 14 bases not matched to a gene. This CDR3 is built from 17 residues. The V gene's germline CDR1 is SGHTS and CDR2 YDEGEE. CDR3: CASSPDRVGEINNEQFF. For the CDR3, the DNA is TGTGCCAGCAGCCCGGACAGGGTTGGCGAGATTAACAATGAGCAGTTCTTC. Based on the CDR3 plus reference TRBV5-8 and TRBJ2-1, the full variable domain is EAGVTQSPTHLIKTRGQQATLRCSPISGHTSVYWYQQALGLGLQFLLWYDEGEERNRGNFPPRFSGRQFPNYSSELNVNALELEDSALYLCASSPDRVGEINNEQFFGPGTRLTVL.

The V call is TRBV7-2, the J call TRBJ2-1, with 8 bases that match TRBD2. The CDR3 extends over 15 amino acids. J lost 2 bases, V lost 5 bases, and 5 bases had no gene match. Germline-derived CDR1 and CDR2 are SGHTA and FQGNSA. Here the CDR3 DNA reads TGTGCCAGCAGCCCCTTTAGCGGGGCCTACAATGAGCAGTTCTTC. It yields the protein CASSPFSGAYNEQFF.

A word on this clone: A read error may produce the germline difference seen at one junction end. The chain is built from TRBV5-1 and TRBJ2-3, with D possibly TRBD2 on 6 matching bases. The germline gives CDR1 SGHRS, CDR2 YFSETQ. This CDR3 has 15 amino acids. DNA for the CDR3: TGCGCCAGCAGCTTGGTTCGGGGGTCGACAGATGCGCAGTATTTT. Amino acid sequence: CASSLVRGSTDAQYF.

The chain's CDR3 is CASTPQGGHQPQHF. CDR3 DNA sequence: TGTGCCAGCACACCACAGGGGGGGCATCAGCCCCAGCATTTT. The J gene is TRBJ1-5, the V gene TRBV6-5; 8 bases map to TRBD1. The CDR3 length is 14 residues. Trimming removed 7 bases from V and 5 bases from J; junction bases left unmatched: 7. CDR1 is MNHEY, CDR2 SVGAGI, per germline.

The chain carries TRBV5-1 and TRBJ1-1, with 7 positions matching TRBD1. Trimming cost V 0 bases and J 0 bases; bases outside gene matches: 5. Germline values: CDR1 SGHRS, CDR2 YFSETQ. This CDR3 is 16 amino acids long. This chain's CDR3 is CASSLGPGGMNTEAFF. Here the CDR3 DNA reads TGCGCCAGCAGCTTGGGCCCAGGGGGTATGAACACTGAAGCTTTCTTT.

The chain recombines TRBV5-5 with TRBJ1-1; 7 bases map to TRBD1. Germline V lookup: CDR1 SGHKS, CDR2 YYEKEE (reference sequence). This CDR3 has 14 amino acids. V gave up 5 bases and J gave up 1 base; unmatched junction bases: 5. The CDR3 protein is CASSLRTGNTEAFF. CDR3 nucleotide sequence: TGTGCCAGCAGTTTACGGACAGGGAACACTGAAGCTTTCTTT. Combining the CDR3 with reference TRBV5-5 and TRBJ1-1 gives the whole variable domain DAGVTQSPTHLIKTRGQQVTLRCSPISGHKSVSWYQQVLGQGPQFIFQYYEKEERGRGNFPDRFSARQFPNYSSELNVNALLLGDSALYLCASSLRTGNTEAFFGQGTRLTVV.

The chain couples TRBV7-2 to TRBJ2-5; 8 bases align to TRBD2. CDR3 length: 15 amino acids. The J segment lost 2 bases and the V segment lost 1 base, leaving 3 bases of the junction unmatched. Germline V CDR1 and CDR2: SGHTA, FQGNSA. The CDR3 is CASSLVRGGQETQYF. CDR3 in DNA: TGTGCCAGCAGCTTAGTCCGGGGGGGACAAGAGACCCAGTACTTC.

The V gene is TRBV14, the J gene TRBJ2-7; a weak D match, TRBD2 (6 bases). The CDR3 is made up of 14 amino acids. The germline V gene has CDR1 SGHDN and CDR2 FVKESK. The V end was cut by 4 bases, the J end by 3 bases, with 13 bases between. The DNA for the CDR3 is TGTGCCAGCAGCCGGGGCAGGGACTTCTACGAGCAGTACTTC. As protein: CASSRGRDFYEQYF. Complete variable domain (other parts from reference TRBV14 and TRBJ2-7): EAGVTQFPSHSVIEKGQTVTLRCDPISGHDNLYWYRRVMGKEIKFLLHFVKESKQDESGMPNNRFLAERTGGTYSTLKVQPAELEDSGVYFCASSRGRDFYEQYFGPGTRLTVT.

Regarding this clone: Other DNA sequences in this specimen translate into the identical CDR3. The chain links TRBV4-3 to TRBJ2-5; D unclear. This CDR3 spans 13 amino acids. V lost 0 bases, J lost 5 bases, and 7 bases lay in between. Germline V gene lookup returns CDR1 LGHNA and CDR2 YSLEER. CDR3 coding DNA: TGCGCCAGCAGCCAAGATAGGCGGGAGACCCAGTACTTC. Translated, it gives CASSQDRRETQYF.

The chain is built from TRBV6-5 and TRBJ2-3; 7 nucleotides match TRBD1. The CDR3 consists of 11 residues. V dropped 5 bases and J dropped 8; count of bases not matched to a gene: 1. Per the germline V gene, CDR1 is MNHEY and CDR2 is SVGAGI. Written as DNA, the CDR3 is TGTGCCAGCAGTCGGGACAGTACGCAGTATTTT. Translated, it gives CASSRDSTQYF.

The genes are TRBV11-2 and TRBJ2-7; the match to TRBD1 covers 10 bases. Germline assignment: CDR1 SGHAT and CDR2 FQNNGV. Germline trimming cut 6 bases from V and 12 bases from J; bases unmatched to any gene: 14. The CDR3 sequence is 14 residues long. The chain's CDR3 is CASRQNTGTGVGYF. The CDR3 DNA follows: TGTGCCAGCAGACAAAATACCGGGACAGGGGTTGGGTACTTC.

The chain links TRBV12-5 to TRBJ1-1; 8 bases match TRBD1. V dropped 3 bases and J dropped 6; count of bases not matched to a gene: 9. Germline lookup yields CDR1 LGHNT and CDR2 FRNRAP. The CDR3 has 15 residues. The CDR3 is CASGFRAGGIAEAFF. The CDR3 region has the DNA TGTGCTAGTGGTTTCCGAGCAGGGGGCATCGCTGAAGCTTTCTTT.

A few counts support this clone. The V and J genes are TRBV7-2 and TRBJ2-7; 11 positions match TRBD1. Germline CDR1 and CDR2: SGHTA and FQGNSA. The junction had 2 bases not matched to a gene; V was cut back by 4 bases and J by 9 bases. The CDR3 runs 12 residues. CDR3 residues: CASSSGQGVQYF. The CDR3 DNA follows: TGTGCCAGCAGCTCGGGACAGGGGGTGCAGTACTTC.